The rows below give T cell receptor beta chains drawn from one sample of a study of T cells in Graves' hyperthyroidism and ophthalmopathy. TCRdb passed the multiplex PCR reads through MiXCR, listing each CDR3 protein once. The table lists some 700,000 distinct CDR3 sequences, approximately 15% of them singletons, with 15% to 17% in the top ten. Material: blood. These receptors were taken from a man between 50 and 59 years old with Graves' hyperthyroidism. Each CDR3 is given with its conserved first and last residue. A D gene is named only where the DNA matches it firmly. Clone size, where shown, is once, few, many, or a class for clones that have expanded.

D,length,V,J,size,DNA,CDR3
-,15,TRBV20-1,TRBJ1-1,once,TGCAGTGCTAGGGGGGAAGGCAGGGGAGGACCTGAAGCTTTCTTT,CSARGEGRGGPEAFF
-,15,TRBV7-3,TRBJ2-3,-,TGTGCCAGCAGCTTACAGGCCGGTGCCACAGATACGCAGTATTTT,CASSLQAGATDTQYF
-,16,TRBV11-2,TRBJ1-2,many,TGTGCCAGCAGCTCCTGGACCCCGGGCCCTAACTATGGCTACACCTTC,CASSSWTPGPNYGYTF
-,13,TRBV20-1,TRBJ2-5,-,TGCAGTGCTAGGGAACTAGCTAAAGAGACCCAGTACTTC,CSARELAKETQYF
-,15,TRBV6-4,TRBJ1-1,many,TGTGCCAGCAGTGACGTACCGGGTTCTAACACTGAAGCTTTCTTT,CASSDVPGSNTEAFF
TRBD2,16,TRBV12-3/TRBV12-4,TRBJ2-7,few,TGTGCCAGCAGTTTAGGACGGGGGGTCGGGCTTTACGAGCAGTACTTC,CASSLGRGVGLYEQYF
-,14,TRBV18,TRBJ2-7,few,TGTGCCAGCTCACCAGGGGTAGGTGTGGACGAGCAGTACTTC,CASSPGVGVDEQYF
TRBD2,19,TRBV5-1,TRBJ2-3,-,TGCGCCAGCAGCTGGGGACTAGCGGGAGGGCCTATATCGACAGATACGCAGTATTTT,CASSWGLAGGPISTDTQYF
-,12,TRBV19,TRBJ2-7,few,TGTGCCAGTAGTATGCACCTTCGGGAGCAGTACTTC,CASSMHLREQYF
TRBD2,17,TRBV7-9,TRBJ2-3,-,TGTGCCAGCAGACCCACTCAAGGACTAGCGGGAGTTGATACGCAGTATTTT,CASRPTQGLAGVDTQYF
-,15,TRBV12-3/TRBV12-4,TRBJ2-7,many,TGTGCCAGCAGTTTCGAGAAGAGAGCGTCTTACGAGCAGTACTTC,CASSFEKRASYEQYF